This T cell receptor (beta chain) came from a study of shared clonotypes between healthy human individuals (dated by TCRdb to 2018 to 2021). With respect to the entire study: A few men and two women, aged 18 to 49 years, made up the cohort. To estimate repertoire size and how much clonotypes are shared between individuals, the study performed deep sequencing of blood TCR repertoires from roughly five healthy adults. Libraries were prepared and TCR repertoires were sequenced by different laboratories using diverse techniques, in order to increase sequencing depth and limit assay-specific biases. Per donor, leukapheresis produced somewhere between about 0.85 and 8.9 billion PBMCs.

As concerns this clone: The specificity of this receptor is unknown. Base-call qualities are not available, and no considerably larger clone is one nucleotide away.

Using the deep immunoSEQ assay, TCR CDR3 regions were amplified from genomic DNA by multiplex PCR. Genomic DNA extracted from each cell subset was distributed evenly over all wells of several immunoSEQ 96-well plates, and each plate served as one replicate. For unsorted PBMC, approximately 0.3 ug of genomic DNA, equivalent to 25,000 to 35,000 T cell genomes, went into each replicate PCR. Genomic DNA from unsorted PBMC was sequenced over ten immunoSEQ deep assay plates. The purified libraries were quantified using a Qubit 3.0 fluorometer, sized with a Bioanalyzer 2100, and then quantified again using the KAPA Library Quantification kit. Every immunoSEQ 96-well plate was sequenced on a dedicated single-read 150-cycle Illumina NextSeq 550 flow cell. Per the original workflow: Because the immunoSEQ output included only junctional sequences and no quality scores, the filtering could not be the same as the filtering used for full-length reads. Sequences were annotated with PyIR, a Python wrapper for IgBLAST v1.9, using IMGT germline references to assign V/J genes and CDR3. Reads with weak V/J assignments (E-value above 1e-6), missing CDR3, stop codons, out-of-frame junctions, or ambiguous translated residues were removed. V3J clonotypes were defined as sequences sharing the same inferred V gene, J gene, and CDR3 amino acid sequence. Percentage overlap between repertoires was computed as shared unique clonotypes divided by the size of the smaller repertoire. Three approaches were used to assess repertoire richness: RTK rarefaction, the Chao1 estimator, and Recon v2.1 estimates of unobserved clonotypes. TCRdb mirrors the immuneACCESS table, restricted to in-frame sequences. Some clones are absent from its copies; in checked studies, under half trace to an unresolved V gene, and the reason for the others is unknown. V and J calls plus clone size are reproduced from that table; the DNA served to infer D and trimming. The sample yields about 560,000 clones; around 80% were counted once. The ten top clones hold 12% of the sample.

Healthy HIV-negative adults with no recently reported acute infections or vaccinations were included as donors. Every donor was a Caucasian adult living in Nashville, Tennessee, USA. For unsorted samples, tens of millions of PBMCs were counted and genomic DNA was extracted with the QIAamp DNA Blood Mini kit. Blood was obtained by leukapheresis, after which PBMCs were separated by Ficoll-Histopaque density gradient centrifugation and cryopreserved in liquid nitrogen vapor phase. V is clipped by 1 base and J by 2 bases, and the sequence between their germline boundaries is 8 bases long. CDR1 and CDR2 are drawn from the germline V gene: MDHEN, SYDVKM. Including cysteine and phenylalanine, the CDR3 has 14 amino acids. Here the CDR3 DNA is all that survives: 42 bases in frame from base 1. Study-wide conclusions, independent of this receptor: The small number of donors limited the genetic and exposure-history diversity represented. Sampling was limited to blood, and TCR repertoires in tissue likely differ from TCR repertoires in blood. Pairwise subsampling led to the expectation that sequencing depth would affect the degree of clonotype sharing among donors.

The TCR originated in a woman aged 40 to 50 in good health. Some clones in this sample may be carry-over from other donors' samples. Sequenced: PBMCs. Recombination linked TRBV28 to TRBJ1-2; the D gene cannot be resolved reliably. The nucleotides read TGTGCCAGCAGTTTATCTCAATTGAACTATGGCTACACCTTC. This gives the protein CASSLSQLNYGYTF.